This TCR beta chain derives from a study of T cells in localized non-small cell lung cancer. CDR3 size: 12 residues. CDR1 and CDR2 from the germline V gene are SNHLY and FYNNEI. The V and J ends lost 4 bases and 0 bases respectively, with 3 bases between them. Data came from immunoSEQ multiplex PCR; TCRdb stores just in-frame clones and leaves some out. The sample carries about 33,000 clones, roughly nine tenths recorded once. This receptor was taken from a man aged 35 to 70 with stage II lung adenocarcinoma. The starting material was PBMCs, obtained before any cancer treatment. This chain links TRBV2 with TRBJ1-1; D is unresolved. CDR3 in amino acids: CASSAVNTEAFF. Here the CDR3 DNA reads TGTGCCAGCAGTGCAGTGAACACTGAAGCTTTCTTT.